This TCR beta chain was sequenced for a study of blood T cell repertoires in COVID-19. Study at large: The origin of the acute and convalescent COVID-19 samples was the United States, Italy and Spain. T cells, B-cell-depleted T cells, or PBMCs supplied cDNA or gDNA.

In the study's own analysis: Nucleated cell number was recorded as an estimate derived from reference gene primer amplification. Data came from immunoSEQ multiplex PCR; TCRdb stores just in-frame clones and leaves some out. That table supplies the V and J calls and clone size; D and trimming were determined from the DNA. The repertoire holds around 94,000 clones, with just under 85% as singletons. The CDR3 extends over 18 amino acids. In germline, CDR1 is MGHRA, CDR2 YSYEKL. The V and J ends lost 2 bases and 0 bases, in that order; junction bases with no gene match: 7. The sample comprised peripheral blood. V is TRBV4-1 and J is TRBJ2-6; 7 positions agree with TRBD1. The clonotype comes from a man between 40 and 49 years old with active or convalescent COVID-19. The CDR3 sequence: CASSQPGQTLSGANVLTF. In nucleotides, the CDR3 is TGCGCCAGCAGCCAACCGGGACAGACCCTCTCTGGGGCCAACGTCCTGACTTTC.